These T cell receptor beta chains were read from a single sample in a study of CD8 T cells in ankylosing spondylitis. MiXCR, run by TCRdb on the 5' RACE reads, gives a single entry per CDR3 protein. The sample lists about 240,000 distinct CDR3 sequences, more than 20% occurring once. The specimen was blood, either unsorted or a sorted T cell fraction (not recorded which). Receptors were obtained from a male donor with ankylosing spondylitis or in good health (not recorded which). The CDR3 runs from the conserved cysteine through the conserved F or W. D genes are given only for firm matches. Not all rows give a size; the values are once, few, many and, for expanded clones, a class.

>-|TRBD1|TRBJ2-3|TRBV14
CASSQGFIGTGTDTQYF
TGTGCCAGCAGCCAAGGATTTATCGGGACAGGGACAGATACGCAGTATTTT
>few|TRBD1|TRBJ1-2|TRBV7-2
CASTLDRGDGYTF
TGTGCCAGCACCCTCGACAGGGGGGATGGCTACACCTTC
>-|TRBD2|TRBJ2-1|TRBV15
CATSRPSSGGTDEQFF
TGTGCCACCAGCAGACCGTCTAGCGGGGGGACCGATGAGCAGTTCTTC
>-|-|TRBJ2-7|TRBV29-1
CSVVRDGYEQYF
TGCAGCGTTGTCAGGGATGGGTACGAGCAGTACTTC
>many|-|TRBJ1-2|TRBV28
CASSLWRAGGYTF
TGTGCCAGCAGTTTATGGAGGGCAGGGGGCTACACCTTC
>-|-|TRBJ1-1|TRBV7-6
CASSRWAPLNTEAFF
TGTGCCAGCAGCCGGTGGGCTCCTTTGAACACTGAAGCTTTCTTT
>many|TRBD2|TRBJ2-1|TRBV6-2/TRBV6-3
CASSYSRGGNNEQFF
TGTGCCAGCAGTTACTCACGGGGGGGTAACAATGAGCAGTTCTTC
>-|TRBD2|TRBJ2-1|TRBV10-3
CAIAVGGGDYNEQFF
TGTGCCATAGCCGTAGGCGGGGGGGACTACAATGAGCAGTTCTTC
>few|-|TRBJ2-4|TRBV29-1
CSVEDVGGGGLAKNIQYF
TGCAGCGTTGAAGATGTCGGGGGAGGGGGCCTGGCCAAAAACATTCAGTACTTC
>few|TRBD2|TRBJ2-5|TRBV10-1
CANATSGRETQYF
TGCGCCAATGCGACTAGCGGAAGAGAGACCCAGTACTTC
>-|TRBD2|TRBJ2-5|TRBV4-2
CASSQASGVGETQYF
TGTGCCAGCAGCCAAGCTAGCGGGGTTGGAGAGACCCAGTACTTC
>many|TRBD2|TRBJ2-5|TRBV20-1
CSARNWGTSGETQYF
TGCAGTGCTAGAAACTGGGGGACTAGCGGAGAGACCCAGTACTTC
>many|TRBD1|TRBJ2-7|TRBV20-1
CSAGTGHSYEQYF
TGCAGTGCTGGGACAGGACACTCCTACGAGCAGTACTTC
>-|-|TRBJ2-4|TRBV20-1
CSAQTPTAKNIQYF
TGCAGTGCACAGACCCCCACGGCCAAAAACATTCAGTACTTC
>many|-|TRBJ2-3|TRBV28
CATYPWRGTDTQYF
TGTGCCACCTACCCTTGGCGGGGCACAGATACGCAGTATTTT
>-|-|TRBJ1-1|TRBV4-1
CASSQAPDRILNTEAFF
TGCGCCAGCAGCCAAGCCCCTGACAGGATCTTGAACACTGAAGCTTTCTTT
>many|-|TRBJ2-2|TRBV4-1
CASSQIFTYNTGELFF
TGCGCCAGCAGCCAAATCTTCACGTATAACACCGGGGAGCTGTTTTTT
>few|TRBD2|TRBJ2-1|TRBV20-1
CSARDVASGGWNEQFF
TGCAGTGCTAGAGATGTGGCTAGCGGTGGGTGGAATGAGCAGTTCTTC
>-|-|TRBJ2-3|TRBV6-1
CASSEHRTADTQYF
TGTGCCAGCAGTGAACACAGGACAGCAGATACGCAGTATTTT
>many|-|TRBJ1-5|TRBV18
CASSPLGVYQPQHF
TGTGCCAGCTCACCACTCGGGGTCTATCAGCCCCAGCATTTT
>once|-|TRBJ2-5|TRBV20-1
CSARGTGYQETQYF
TGCAGTGCTAGGGGCACAGGGTATCAAGAGACCCAGTACTTC
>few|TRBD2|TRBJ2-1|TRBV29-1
CSVRGVYEQFF
TGCAGCGTTCGGGGGGTCTATGAGCAGTTCTTC
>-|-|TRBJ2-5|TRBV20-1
CSASFGGVGETQYF
TGCAGTGCTAGCTTCGGGGGCGTGGGGGAGACCCAGTACTTC
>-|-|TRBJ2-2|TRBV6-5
CASSYMGGPNTGELFF
TGTGCCAGCAGTTATATGGGGGGGCCGAACACCGGGGAGCTGTTTTTT
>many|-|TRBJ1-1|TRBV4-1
CASSQPRTVEAFF
TGCGCCAGCAGCCAACCGAGGACTGTTGAAGCTTTCTTT